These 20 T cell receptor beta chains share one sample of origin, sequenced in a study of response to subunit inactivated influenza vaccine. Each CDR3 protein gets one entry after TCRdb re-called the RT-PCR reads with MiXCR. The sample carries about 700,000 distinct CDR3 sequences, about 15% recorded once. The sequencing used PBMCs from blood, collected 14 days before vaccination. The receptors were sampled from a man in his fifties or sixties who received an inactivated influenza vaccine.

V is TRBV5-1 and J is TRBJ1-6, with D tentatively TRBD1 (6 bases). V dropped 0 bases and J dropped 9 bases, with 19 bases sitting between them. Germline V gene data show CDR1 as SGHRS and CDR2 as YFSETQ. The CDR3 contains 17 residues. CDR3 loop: CASSLDSGGAGSSPLHF. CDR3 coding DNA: TGCGCCAGCAGCTTGGATTCCGGGGGCGCCGGGAGTTCACCCCTCCACTTT.

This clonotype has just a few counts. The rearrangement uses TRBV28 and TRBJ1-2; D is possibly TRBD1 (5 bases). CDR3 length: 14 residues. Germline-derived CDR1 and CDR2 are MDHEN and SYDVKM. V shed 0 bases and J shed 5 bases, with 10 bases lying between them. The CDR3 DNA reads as TGTGCCAGCAGTTTATGGGGCAGGGAATATGGCTACACCTTC. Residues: CASSLWGREYGYTF.

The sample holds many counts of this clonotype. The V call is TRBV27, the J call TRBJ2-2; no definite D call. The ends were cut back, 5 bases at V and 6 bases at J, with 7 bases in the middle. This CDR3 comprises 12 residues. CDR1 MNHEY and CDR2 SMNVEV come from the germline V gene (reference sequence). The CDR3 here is CASSPLAGELFF. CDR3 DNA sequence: TGTGCCAGCAGTCCGTTAGCCGGGGAGCTGTTTTTT.

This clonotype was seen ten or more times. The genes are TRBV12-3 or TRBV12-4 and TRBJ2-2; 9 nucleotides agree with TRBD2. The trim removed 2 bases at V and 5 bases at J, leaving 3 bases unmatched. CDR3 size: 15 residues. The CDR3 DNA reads TGTGCCAGCAGTTTAAGTAGCGGGGGAACCGGGGAGCTGTTTTTT. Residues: CASSLSSGGTGELFF.

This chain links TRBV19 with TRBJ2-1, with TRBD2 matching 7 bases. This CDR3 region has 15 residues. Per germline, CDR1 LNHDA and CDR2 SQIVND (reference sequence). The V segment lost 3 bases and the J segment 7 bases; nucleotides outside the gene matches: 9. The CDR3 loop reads CASSMRERVWNEQFF. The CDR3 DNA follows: TGTGCCAGTAGTATGCGGGAGAGGGTTTGGAATGAGCAGTTCTTC.

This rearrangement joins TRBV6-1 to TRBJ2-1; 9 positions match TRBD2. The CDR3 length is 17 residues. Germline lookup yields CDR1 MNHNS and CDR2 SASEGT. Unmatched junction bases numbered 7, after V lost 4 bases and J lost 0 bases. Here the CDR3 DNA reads TGTGCCAGCAGTGTAGGCGGGGGGGCAAGCTCCTACAATGAGCAGTTCTTC. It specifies CASSVGGGASSYNEQFF.

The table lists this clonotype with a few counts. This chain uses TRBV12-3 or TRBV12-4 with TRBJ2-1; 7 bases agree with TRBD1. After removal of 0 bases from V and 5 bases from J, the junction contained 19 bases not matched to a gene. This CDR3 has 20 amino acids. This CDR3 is CASSLAHIDSSRGKNNEQFF. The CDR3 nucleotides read TGTGCCAGCAGTTTAGCGCATATTGACAGTAGCAGGGGGAAAAACAATGAGCAGTTCTTC.

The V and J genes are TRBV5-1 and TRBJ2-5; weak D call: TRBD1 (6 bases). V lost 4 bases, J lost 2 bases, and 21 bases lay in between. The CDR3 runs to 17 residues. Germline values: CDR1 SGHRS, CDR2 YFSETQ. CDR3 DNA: TGCGCCAGCAGCCTACTCGACAGGCGCTATCTACAAGAGACCCAGTACTTC. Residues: CASSLLDRRYLQETQYF.

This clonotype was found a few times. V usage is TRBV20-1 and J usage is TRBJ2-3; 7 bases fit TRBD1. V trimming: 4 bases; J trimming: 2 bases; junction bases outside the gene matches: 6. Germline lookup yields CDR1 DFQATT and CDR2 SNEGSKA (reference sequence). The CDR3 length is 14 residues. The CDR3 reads CSANRQGNTDTQYF. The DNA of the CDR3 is TGCAGTGCTAACCGACAGGGTAACACAGATACGCAGTATTTT.

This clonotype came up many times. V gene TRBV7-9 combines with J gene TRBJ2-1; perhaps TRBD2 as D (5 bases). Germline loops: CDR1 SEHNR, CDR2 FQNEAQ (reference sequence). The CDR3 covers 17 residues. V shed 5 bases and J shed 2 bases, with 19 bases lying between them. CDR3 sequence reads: CASSPMIQLGAYNEQFF. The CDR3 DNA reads TGTGCCAGCAGCCCCATGATTCAACTAGGCGCCTACAATGAGCAGTTCTTC.

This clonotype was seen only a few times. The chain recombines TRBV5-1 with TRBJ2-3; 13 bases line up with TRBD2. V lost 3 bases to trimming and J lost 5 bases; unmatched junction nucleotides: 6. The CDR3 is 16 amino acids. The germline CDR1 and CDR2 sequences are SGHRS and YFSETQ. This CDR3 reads CASSSGTSGVLDTQYF. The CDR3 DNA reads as TGCGCCAGCAGCTCGGGGACTAGCGGGGTGCTAGATACGCAGTATTTT.

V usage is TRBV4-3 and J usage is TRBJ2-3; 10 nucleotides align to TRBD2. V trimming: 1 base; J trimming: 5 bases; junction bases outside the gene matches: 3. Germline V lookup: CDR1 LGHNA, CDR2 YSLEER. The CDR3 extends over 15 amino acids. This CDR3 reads CASSQVASGGDTQYF. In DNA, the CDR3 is TGCGCCAGCAGCCAAGTTGCTAGCGGGGGAGATACGCAGTATTTT.

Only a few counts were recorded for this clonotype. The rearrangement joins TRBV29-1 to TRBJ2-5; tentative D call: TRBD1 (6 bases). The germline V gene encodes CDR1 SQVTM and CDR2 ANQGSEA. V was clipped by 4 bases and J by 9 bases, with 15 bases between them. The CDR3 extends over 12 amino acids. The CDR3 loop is CSVGDSPGAQYF. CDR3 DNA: TGCAGCGTTGGAGACAGCCCAGGGGCCCAGTACTTC.

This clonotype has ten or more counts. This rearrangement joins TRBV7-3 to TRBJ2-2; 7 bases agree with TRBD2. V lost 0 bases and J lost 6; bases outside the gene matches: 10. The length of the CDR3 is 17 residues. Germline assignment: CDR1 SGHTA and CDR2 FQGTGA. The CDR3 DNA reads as TGTGCCAGCAGCTTAACTGGAGGTGGGAGGGCCTCCGGGGAGCTGTTTTTT. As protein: CASSLTGGGRASGELFF.

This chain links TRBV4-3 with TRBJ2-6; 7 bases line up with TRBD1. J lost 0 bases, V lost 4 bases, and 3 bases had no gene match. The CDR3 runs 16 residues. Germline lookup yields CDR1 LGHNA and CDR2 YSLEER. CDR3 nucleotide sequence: TGCGCCAGCAGCCTGAGACAGGGCTCTGGGGCCAACGTCCTGACTTTC. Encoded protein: CASSLRQGSGANVLTF.

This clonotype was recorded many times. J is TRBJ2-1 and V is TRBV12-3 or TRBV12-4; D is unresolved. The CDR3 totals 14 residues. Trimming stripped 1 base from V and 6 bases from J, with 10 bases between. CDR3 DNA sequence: TGTGCCAGCAGTTTAGGGCTAGTAAGCAATGAGCAGTTCTTC. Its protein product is CASSLGLVSNEQFF.

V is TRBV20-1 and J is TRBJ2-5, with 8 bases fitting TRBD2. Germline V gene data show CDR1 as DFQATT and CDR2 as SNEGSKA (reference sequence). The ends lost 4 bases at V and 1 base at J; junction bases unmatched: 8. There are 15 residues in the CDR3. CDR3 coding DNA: TGCAGTGCTACCAACATAGCGGGGCTCCAAGAGACCCAGTACTTC. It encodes CSATNIAGLQETQYF.

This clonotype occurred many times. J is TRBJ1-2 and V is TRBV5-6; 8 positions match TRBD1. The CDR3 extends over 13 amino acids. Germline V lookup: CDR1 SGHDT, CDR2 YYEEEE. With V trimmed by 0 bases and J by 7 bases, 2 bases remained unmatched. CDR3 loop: CASSLGTGTGYTF. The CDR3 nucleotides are TGTGCCAGCAGCTTGGGGACAGGGACTGGCTACACCTTC.

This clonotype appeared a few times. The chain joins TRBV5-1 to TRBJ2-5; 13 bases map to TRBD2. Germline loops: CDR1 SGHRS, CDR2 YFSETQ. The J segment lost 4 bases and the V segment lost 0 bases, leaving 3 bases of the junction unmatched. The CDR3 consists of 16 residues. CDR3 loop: CASSLGGLAGRETQYF. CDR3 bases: TGCGCCAGCAGCTTGGGGGGACTAGCGGGGCGAGAGACCCAGTACTTC. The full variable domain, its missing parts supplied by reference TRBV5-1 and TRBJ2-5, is KAGVTQTPRYLIKTRGQQVTLSCSPISGHRSVSWYQQTPGQGLQFLFEYFSETQRNKGNFPGRFSGRQFSNSRSEMNVSTLELGDSALYLCASSLGGLAGRETQYFGPGTRLLVL.

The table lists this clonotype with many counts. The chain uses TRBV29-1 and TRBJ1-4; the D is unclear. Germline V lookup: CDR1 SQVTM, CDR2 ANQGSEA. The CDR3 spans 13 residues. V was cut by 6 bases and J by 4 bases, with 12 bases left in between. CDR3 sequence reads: CSVGDTFNEKLFF. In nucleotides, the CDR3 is TGCAGCGTGGGAGACACTTTTAATGAAAAACTGTTTTTT.